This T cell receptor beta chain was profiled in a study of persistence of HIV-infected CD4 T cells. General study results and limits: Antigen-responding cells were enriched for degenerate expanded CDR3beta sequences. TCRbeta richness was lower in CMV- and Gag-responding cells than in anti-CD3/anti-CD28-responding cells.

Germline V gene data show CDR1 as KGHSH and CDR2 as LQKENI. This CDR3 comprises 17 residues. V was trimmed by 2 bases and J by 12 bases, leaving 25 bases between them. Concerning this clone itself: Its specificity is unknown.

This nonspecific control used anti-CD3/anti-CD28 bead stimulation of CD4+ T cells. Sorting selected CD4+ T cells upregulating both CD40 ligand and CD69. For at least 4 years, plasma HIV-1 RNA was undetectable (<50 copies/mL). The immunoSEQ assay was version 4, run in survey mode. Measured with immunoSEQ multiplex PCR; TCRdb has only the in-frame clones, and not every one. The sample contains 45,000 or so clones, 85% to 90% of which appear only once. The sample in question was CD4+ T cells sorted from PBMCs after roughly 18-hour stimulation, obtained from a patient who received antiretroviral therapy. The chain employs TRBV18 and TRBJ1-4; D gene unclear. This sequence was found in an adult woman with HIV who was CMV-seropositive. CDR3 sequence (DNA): TGTGCCAGCTCACCAAACCGCGGAGGGAGCGGCTTGTCGGAACTGTTTTTT. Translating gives CASSPNRGGSGLSELFF.